One sample yielded the 27 T cell receptor beta chains listed below, sequenced in a study of OX40 agonist ivuxolimab in advanced cancers. The assay was immunoSEQ multiplex PCR, and TCRdb's table has in-frame clones only and misses some. The sample has approximately 30,000 clones; 65% to 90% are singletons. The sequencing here drew on CD4+ or CD8+ T cells sorted from blood, taken in a trial of the OX40 agonist ivuxolimab. These receptors came from an adult with an advanced solid tumor such as melanoma, head and neck, liver or kidney cancer.

A word on this clone: A junction boundary mismatches the germline segment, possibly from a read error. J is TRBJ1-2 and V is TRBV25-1; weak D call: TRBD1 (6 bases). CDR3 length equals 13 residues. The germline V gene encodes CDR1 MGHDK and CDR2 SYGVNS. CDR3 sequence: CASSELGGRAYYF. The DNA for the CDR3 is TGTGCCAGCAGTGAATTGGGGGGCAGGGCCTATTACTTC.

The rearrangement uses TRBV4-1 and TRBJ2-5; 9 bases match TRBD1. Germline CDR1 is MGHRA and CDR2 is YSYEKL. This CDR3 is built from 16 residues. Trimming took 1 base from V and 1 from J; bases not matched to a gene: 4. Here the CDR3 reads CASSQVADRGQETQYF. The CDR3 coding sequence is TGCGCCAGCAGCCAAGTAGCGGACAGGGGCCAAGAGACCCAGTACTTC.

This clone has only a few counts. J is TRBJ2-6 and V is TRBV11-2; D may be TRBD1 (6 bases). This CDR3 is 17 amino acids long. Germline CDR1 SGHAT, CDR2 FQNNGV. With 3 bases removed from V and 0 bases from J, the gap between germline ends came to 12 bases. DNA of the CDR3: TGTGCCAGCAGCTTTGGGACACTGCACTCTGGGGCCAACGTCCTGACTTTC. Protein sequence: CASSFGTLHSGANVLTF.

CDR3 nucleotides: TGTGCCAGCAGCGTAGGTGGGAGCAACTACGAGCAGTACTTC. It codes for CASSVGGSNYEQYF. The chain couples TRBV9 to TRBJ2-7, with D possibly matching TRBD2 (5 bases). The V end lost 0 bases, the J end lost 3 bases, and 10 bases lay between the germline ends. The germline V gene has CDR1 SGDLS and CDR2 YYNGEE. The CDR3 is made up of 14 amino acids.

V usage is TRBV5-1 and J usage is TRBJ1-2, with 8 bases that match TRBD1. The trim removed 0 bases at V and 4 bases at J, leaving 11 bases unmatched. Germline CDR1 and CDR2: SGHRS and YFSETQ. This CDR3 comprises 17 residues. CDR3 nucleotide sequence: TGCGCCAGCAGCTTGGAAGGACAGGGTTTGAGTGTCTATGGCTACACCTTC. Protein product: CASSLEGQGLSVYGYTF. Combining the CDR3 with reference TRBV5-1 and TRBJ1-2 gives the whole variable domain KAGVTQTPRYLIKTRGQQVTLSCSPISGHRSVSWYQQTPGQGLQFLFEYFSETQRNKGNFPGRFSGRQFSNSRSEMNVSTLELGDSALYLCASSLEGQGLSVYGYTFGSGTRLTVV.

V and J are TRBV10-3 and TRBJ2-7; 7 bases line up with TRBD2. This CDR3 has 14 residues. V was pared by 11 bases and J by 3 bases, with 13 bases of the junction left unmatched. Germline-derived CDR1 and CDR2 are ENHRY and SYGVKD. CDR3: CASRLEGGYYEQYF. The DNA for the CDR3 is TGTGCCTCGCGGCTTGAGGGAGGGTACTACGAGCAGTACTTC.

The J gene is TRBJ2-7, the V gene TRBV6-1; tentatively, D is TRBD1 or TRBD2 (6 bases each). The V gene lost 4 bases and the J gene lost 2 bases, with 15 bases spanning the gap. Germline V gene sequence: CDR1 MNHNS, CDR2 SASEGT. CDR3 length: 15 residues. CDR3 region: CASSVGVGGPYEQYF. CDR3 DNA sequence: TGTGCCAGCAGTGTAGGGGTTGGGGGGCCCTACGAGCAGTACTTC.

The chain has TRBV19 and TRBJ2-3; no clear D. Trimming took 2 bases from V and 4 from J, leaving 19 bases between them. This CDR3 contains 17 residues. From germline, CDR1 is LNHDA and CDR2 SQIVND (reference sequence). CDR3 in DNA: TGTGCCAGTAGTATACGGGCTGGCCAACGAGGTGCAGATACGCAGTATTTT. Its translation: CASSIRAGQRGADTQYF. The whole variable domain, remainder taken from reference TRBV19 and TRBJ2-3, is DGGITQSPKYLFRKEGQNVTLSCEQNLNHDAMYWYRQDPGQGLRLIYYSQIVNDFQKGDIAEGYSVSREKKESFPLTVTSAQKNPTAFYLCASSIRAGQRGADTQYFGPGTRLTVL.

The chain recombines TRBV2 with TRBJ2-1, with 10 positions matching TRBD1. The trim removed 2 bases at V and 4 bases at J, leaving 5 bases unmatched. This CDR3 is 16 amino acids long. Germline V lookup: CDR1 SNHLY, CDR2 FYNNEI. The CDR3 protein is CASSEPGQGTYNEQFF. The DNA for the CDR3 is TGTGCCAGCAGTGAACCGGGACAGGGGACGTACAATGAGCAGTTCTTC.

This clone showed up just a few times. The CDR3 is CASSFSGTEAFF. In DNA, the CDR3 is TGTGCCAGCAGTTTCTCAGGCACTGAAGCTTTCTTT. The chain carries TRBV6-1 and TRBJ1-1; D gene uncertain. V lost 5 bases and J lost 4, with 8 bases in between. The V gene's germline CDR1 is MNHNS and CDR2 SASEGT. CDR3 length: 12 amino acids.

The rearrangement links TRBV7-8 to TRBJ2-7; D possibly corresponds to TRBD1 (6 bases). Trimming left V 5 bases short and J 6 bases short, with 14 bases between. This CDR3 is 13 amino acids long. Germline assignment: CDR1 SGHVS and CDR2 FQNEAQ. In DNA, the CDR3 is TGTGCCAGCAGCCTGGGACAAGCCTTCGAGCAGTACTTC. Protein product: CASSLGQAFEQYF.

V gene TRBV2 combines with J gene TRBJ2-7, with 8 positions matching TRBD1. Per the germline V gene, CDR1 is SNHLY and CDR2 is FYNNEI. The CDR3 has 14 residues. V was pared by 7 bases and J by 3 bases, with 8 bases of the junction left unmatched. The CDR3 is CASTQTGADYEQYF. The DNA for the CDR3 is TGTGCCAGCACCCAGACAGGGGCCGACTACGAGCAGTACTTC.

This sequence joins TRBV7-9 and TRBJ1-2, with D maybe TRBD1 (5 bases). The CDR3 spans 13 residues. V lost 5 bases, J lost 4 bases, and 11 bases lay in between. Germline-derived CDR1 and CDR2 are SEHNR and FQNEAQ (reference sequence). The CDR3 coding sequence is TGTGCCAGCAGCAGGGGAGGGATCTATGGCTACACCTTC. Its translation is CASSRGGIYGYTF.

The J gene is TRBJ2-3, the V gene TRBV27; 7 bases line up with TRBD2. V lost 10 bases to trimming and J lost 2 bases; unmatched junction nucleotides: 9. CDR3 length equals 14 residues. Germline lookup yields CDR1 MNHEY and CDR2 SMNVEV (reference sequence). This CDR3 reads CATSLAGHTDTQYF. CDR3 nucleotide sequence: TGTGCCACTTCTTTAGCGGGCCACACAGATACGCAGTATTTT.

The chain couples TRBV11-2 to TRBJ2-1; 11 positions match TRBD2. This CDR3 is 16 amino acids long. Germline values: CDR1 SGHAT, CDR2 FQNNGV. J was trimmed by 1 base and V by 5 bases; bases with no gene match: 4. CDR3 coding DNA: TGTGCCAGCAGCGCTAGCGGGAGGATTTCCTACAATGAGCAGTTCTTC. Translation gives CASSASGRISYNEQFF.

V usage is TRBV6-1 and J usage is TRBJ2-7; D tentatively fits TRBD1 or TRBD2 (5 bases each). Germline V gives CDR1 MNHNS, CDR2 SASEGT. The CDR3 sequence is 14 residues long. Deletions cut 6 bases from V and 8 bases from J, with 20 bases between. The CDR3 nucleotides read TGTGCCAGCAGCCGAACTATGGGGGAGCGGCAGCAGTACTTC. This gives the protein CASSRTMGERQQYF.

This rearrangement joins TRBV23-1 to TRBJ1-1; maybe TRBD1 (5 bases). TRBV23-1 is reported as an ORF; its role is uncertain. The CDR3 has 13 residues. The ends were cut back, 7 bases at V and 5 bases at J, with 14 bases in the middle. The CDR3 DNA sequence: TGCGCCAGCATCTTGGCCTGGGGGACTGAAGCTTTCTTT. It yields the protein CASILAWGTEAFF.

The rearrangement uses TRBV27 and TRBJ2-7, with 10 bases lining up with TRBD2. The germline gives CDR1 MNHEY, CDR2 SMNVEV (reference sequence). Losses at the gene ends were 5 bases for V and 4 bases for J; bases not matched to a gene: 11. The CDR3 has 16 residues. CDR3 nucleotide sequence: TGTGCCAGCAGTCCCGGGATCGGGACTAGCGTTTACGAGCAGTACTTC. Its translation: CASSPGIGTSVYEQYF.

The CDR3 is CASSARTGYGYTF. The CDR3 DNA reads as TGTGCCAGCAGTGCTCGGACAGGGTACGGCTACACCTTC. This chain connects TRBV6-5 to TRBJ1-2; 8 nucleotides match TRBD1. This CDR3 has 13 amino acids. V lost 5 bases, J lost 8 bases, and 7 bases stayed unmatched. Germline lookup yields CDR1 MNHEY and CDR2 SVGAGI.

CDR3 coding DNA: TGTGCCAGAACCGCCTTGGACTCTCAAGGGGATCAGCCCCAGCATTTT. Translation: CARTALDSQGDQPQHF. The rearrangement uses TRBV19 and TRBJ1-5; possible D gene TRBD1, 5 bases. Germline loops: CDR1 LNHDA, CDR2 SQIVND (reference sequence). The ends were cut back, 9 bases at V and 5 bases at J, with 23 bases in the middle. The CDR3 has 16 residues.

The chain joins TRBV30 to TRBJ2-3; TRBD1 agrees at 9 bases. In germline, CDR1 is GTSNPN, CDR2 SVGIG (reference sequence). CDR3 size: 15 residues. V dropped 2 bases and J dropped 5; count of bases not matched to a gene: 8. The CDR3 DNA follows: TGTGCCTGGAGTACTGGGACAGGGAGGGAAGATACGCAGTATTTT. Translated, it gives CAWSTGTGREDTQYF.

The CDR3: CASSLVPGTFADTQYF. CDR3 coding DNA: TGTGCCAGCAGCTTGGTACCGGGGACGTTTGCAGATACGCAGTATTTT. This chain connects TRBV5-4 to TRBJ2-3, with D perhaps given as TRBD1 or TRBD2 (5 bases each). Deletions cut 0 bases from V and 4 bases from J, with 15 bases between. The germline V gene encodes CDR1 SGHNT and CDR2 YYREEE (reference sequence). The CDR3 length is 16 residues.

This clone was observed a handful of times. This rearrangement joins TRBV9 to TRBJ2-1, with 7 bases aligning to TRBD2. The germline gives CDR1 SGDLS, CDR2 YYNGEE. V gave up 2 bases and J gave up 1 base; unmatched junction bases: 3. The CDR3 has 15 amino acids. In nucleotides, the CDR3 is TGTGCCAGCAGCGTTGCCGGGGGGTCCTACAATGAGCAGTTCTTC. It yields the protein CASSVAGGSYNEQFF. Combining the CDR3 with reference TRBV9 and TRBJ2-1 gives the whole variable domain DSGVTQTPKHLITATGQRVTLRCSPRSGDLSVYWYQQSLDQGLQFLIQYYNGEERAKGNILERFSAQQFPDLHSELNLSSLELGDSALYFCASSVAGGSYNEQFFGPGTRLTVL.

This clone appeared a few times. The chain employs TRBV14 and TRBJ1-2; no definite D call. V lost 0 bases and J lost 4, with 12 bases in between. Germline-derived CDR1 and CDR2 are SGHDN and FVKESK. There are 15 residues in the CDR3. As DNA, the CDR3 is TGTGCCAGCAGCCAAGATCTCGGCAGTTTCTATGGCTACACCTTC. Amino acid sequence: CASSQDLGSFYGYTF.

The chain recombines TRBV6-5 with TRBJ2-1; D is possibly TRBD2 (6 bases). V was clipped by 5 bases and J by 0 bases, with 8 bases between them. The CDR3 covers 14 residues. Germline assignment: CDR1 MNHEY and CDR2 SVGAGI. The CDR3 nucleotides are TGTGCCAGCAGTCCGGGACTCTCCTACAATGAGCAGTTCTTC. Translated: CASSPGLSYNEQFF.

The chain recombines TRBV29-1 with TRBJ2-3; no clear D gene. The ends were cut back, 7 bases at V and 5 bases at J, with 19 bases in the middle. The CDR3 loop spans 14 amino acids. In germline, CDR1 is SQVTM, CDR2 ANQGSEA. The CDR3 DNA reads TGCAGCGCTTACCTAGGTGTAGACTTAGATACGCAGTATTTT. As protein: CSAYLGVDLDTQYF.

The chain carries TRBV14 and TRBJ2-7, with D possibly TRBD1 on 6 matching bases. Germline CDR1 and CDR2: SGHDN and FVKESK. The length of the CDR3 is 14 residues. V shed 2 bases and J shed 4 bases, with 12 bases lying between them. CDR3 nucleotides: TGTGCCAGCAGCCAATTGGGGGCGAATTACGAGCAGTACTTC. Its translation is CASSQLGANYEQYF. Filled out from reference TRBV14 and TRBJ2-7, the complete variable domain reads EAGVTQFPSHSVIEKGQTVTLRCDPISGHDNLYWYRRVMGKEIKFLLHFVKESKQDESGMPNNRFLAERTGGTYSTLKVQPAELEDSGVYFCASSQLGANYEQYFGPGTRLTVT.